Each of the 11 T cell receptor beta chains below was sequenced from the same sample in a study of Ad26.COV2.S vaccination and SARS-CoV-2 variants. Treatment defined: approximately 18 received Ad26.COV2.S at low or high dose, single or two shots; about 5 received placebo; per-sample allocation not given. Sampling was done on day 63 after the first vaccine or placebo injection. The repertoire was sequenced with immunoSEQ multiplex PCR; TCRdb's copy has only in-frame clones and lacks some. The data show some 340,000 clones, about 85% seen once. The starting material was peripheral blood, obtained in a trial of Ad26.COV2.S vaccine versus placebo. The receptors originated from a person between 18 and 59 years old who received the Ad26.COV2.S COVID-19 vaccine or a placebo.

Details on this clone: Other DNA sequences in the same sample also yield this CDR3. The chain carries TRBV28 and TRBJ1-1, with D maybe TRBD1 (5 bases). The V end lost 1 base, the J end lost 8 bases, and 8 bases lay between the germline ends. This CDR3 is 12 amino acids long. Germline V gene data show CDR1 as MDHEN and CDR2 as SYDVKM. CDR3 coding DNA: TGTGCCAGCAGTTTATCTGGGGGAGAAGCTTTCTTT. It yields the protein CASSLSGGEAFF.

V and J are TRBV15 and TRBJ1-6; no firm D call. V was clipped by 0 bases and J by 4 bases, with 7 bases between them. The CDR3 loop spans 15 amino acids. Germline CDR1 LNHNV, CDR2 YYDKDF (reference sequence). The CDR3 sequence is CATSRDGDYNSPLHF. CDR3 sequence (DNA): TGTGCCACCAGCAGAGATGGGGATTATAATTCACCCCTCCACTTT.

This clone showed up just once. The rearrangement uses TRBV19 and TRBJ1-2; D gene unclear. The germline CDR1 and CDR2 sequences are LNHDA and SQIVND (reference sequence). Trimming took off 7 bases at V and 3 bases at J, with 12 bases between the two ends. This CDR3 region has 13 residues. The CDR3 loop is CASKGPGDYGYTF. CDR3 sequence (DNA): TGTGCCAGTAAGGGTCCAGGAGACTATGGCTACACCTTC.

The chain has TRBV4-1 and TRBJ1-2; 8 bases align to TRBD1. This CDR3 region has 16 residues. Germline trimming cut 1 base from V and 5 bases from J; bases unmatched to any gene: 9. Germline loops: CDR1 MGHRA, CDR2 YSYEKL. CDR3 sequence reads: CASSQGRGQGRYGYTF. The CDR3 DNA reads TGCGCCAGCAGCCAAGGAAGAGGACAGGGCAGATATGGCTACACCTTC.

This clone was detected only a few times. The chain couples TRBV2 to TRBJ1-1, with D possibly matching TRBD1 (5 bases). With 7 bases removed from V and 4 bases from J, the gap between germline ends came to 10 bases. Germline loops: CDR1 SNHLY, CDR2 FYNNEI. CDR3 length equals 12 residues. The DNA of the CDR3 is TGTGCCAGCACCCAGGGACGCACTGAAGCTTTCTTT. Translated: CASTQGRTEAFF.

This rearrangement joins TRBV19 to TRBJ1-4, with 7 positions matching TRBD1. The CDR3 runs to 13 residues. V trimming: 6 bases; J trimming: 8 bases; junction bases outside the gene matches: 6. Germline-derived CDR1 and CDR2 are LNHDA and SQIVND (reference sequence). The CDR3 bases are TGTGCCAGTAGCACGACAGGGATCGAAAAACTGTTTTTT. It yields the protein CASSTTGIEKLFF.

CDR3 sequence reads: CASSQNSGGKQYF. The DNA of the CDR3 is TGTGCCAGCAGTCAAAATTCGGGGGGTAAGCAGTACTTC. V is TRBV12-3 or TRBV12-4 and J is TRBJ2-7; 7 positions agree with TRBD2. The CDR3 is 13 residues long. Trimming cost V 5 bases and J 8 bases; bases outside gene matches: 9.

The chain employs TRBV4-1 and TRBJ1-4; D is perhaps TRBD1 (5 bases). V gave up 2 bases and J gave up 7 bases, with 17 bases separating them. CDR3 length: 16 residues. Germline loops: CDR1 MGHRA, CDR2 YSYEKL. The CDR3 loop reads CASSQPLRGAGEKLFF. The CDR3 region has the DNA TGCGCCAGCAGCCAACCCCTGCGAGGGGCGGGTGAAAAACTGTTTTTT.

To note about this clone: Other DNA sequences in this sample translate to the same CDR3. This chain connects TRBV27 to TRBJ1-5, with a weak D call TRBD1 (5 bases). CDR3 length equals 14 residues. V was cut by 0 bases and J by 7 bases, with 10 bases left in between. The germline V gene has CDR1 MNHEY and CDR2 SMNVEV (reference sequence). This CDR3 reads CASSLSGGGQPQHF. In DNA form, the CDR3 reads TGTGCCAGCAGTTTATCCGGGGGAGGACAGCCCCAGCATTTT.

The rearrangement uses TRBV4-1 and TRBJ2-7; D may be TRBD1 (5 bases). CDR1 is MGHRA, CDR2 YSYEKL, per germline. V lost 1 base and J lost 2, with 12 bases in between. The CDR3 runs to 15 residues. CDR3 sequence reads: CASSQVVTGTYEQYF. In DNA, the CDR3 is TGCGCCAGCAGCCAAGTGGTCACAGGTACCTACGAGCAGTACTTC.

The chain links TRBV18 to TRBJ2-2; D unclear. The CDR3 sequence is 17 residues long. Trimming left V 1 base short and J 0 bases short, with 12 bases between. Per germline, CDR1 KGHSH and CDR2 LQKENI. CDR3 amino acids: CASSPLGGLTNTGELFF. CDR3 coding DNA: TGTGCCAGCTCACCACTGGGCGGCCTCACGAACACCGGGGAGCTGTTTTTT. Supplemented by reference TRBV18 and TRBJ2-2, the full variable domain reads NAGVMQNPRHLVRRRGQEARLRCSPMKGHSHVYWYRQLPEEGLKFMVYLQKENIIDESGMPKERFSAEFPKEGPSILRIQQVVRGDSAAYFCASSPLGGLTNTGELFFGEGSRLTVL.